Sequencing of this T cell receptor (beta chain) was carried out in a study of CXCR3-negative and CXCR3-positive naive CD8 T cells. Whole-study findings and limits: TRB CDR3s of CXCR3-positive naive cells were more hydrophobic than those of CXCR3-negative naive cells. The study inferred TCR strength from TRB CDR3 properties and found comparable surface CD5 between naive subsets.

Preparation of TRB cDNA libraries relied on 5' RACE carrying UMI labels. After re-calling the 5' RACE reads, TCRdb lists one entry per CDR3 protein, DNA absent. The listing contains some 7,000 distinct CDR3 sequences. On this clonotype itself: Its antigen is as yet unknown.

This CDR3 is 14 amino acids long. Germline V CDR1 and CDR2: WNHNN, SYGVQD (reference sequence). Sequenced material: naive CXCR3+ CD8+ T cells from blood. Subset defined: CD45RO-CCR7+CD27+CD95- naive CD8+ T cells expressing CXCR3 (TNR3+). The source of this sequence is a human donor in good health. Some clones in this sample may be carry-over from other donors' samples. The rearrangement links TRBV10-1 to TRBJ2-4. CDR3 protein: CASIASRTPNIQYF.